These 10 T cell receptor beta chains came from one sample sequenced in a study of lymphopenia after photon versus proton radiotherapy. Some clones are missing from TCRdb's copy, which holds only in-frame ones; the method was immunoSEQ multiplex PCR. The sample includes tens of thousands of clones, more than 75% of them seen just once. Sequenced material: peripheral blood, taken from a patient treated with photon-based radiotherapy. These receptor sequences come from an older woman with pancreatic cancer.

CDR3 in DNA: TGTGCCAGCACCAGGGAGCTCGGCTACACCTTC. The encoded protein is CASTRELGYTF. This chain connects TRBV6-1 to TRBJ1-2; a weak D match, TRBD1 (5 bases). Germline V gives CDR1 MNHNS, CDR2 SASEGT. This CDR3 contains 11 residues. Trimming removed 7 bases at V and 8 bases at J, with 11 bases between.

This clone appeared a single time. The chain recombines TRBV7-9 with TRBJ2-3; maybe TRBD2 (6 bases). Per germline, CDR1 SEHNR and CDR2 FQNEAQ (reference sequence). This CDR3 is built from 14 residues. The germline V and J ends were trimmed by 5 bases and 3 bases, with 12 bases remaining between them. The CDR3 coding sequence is TGTGCCAGCAGCCTCGGGACTGCAACAGATACGCAGTATTTT. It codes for CASSLGTATDTQYF.

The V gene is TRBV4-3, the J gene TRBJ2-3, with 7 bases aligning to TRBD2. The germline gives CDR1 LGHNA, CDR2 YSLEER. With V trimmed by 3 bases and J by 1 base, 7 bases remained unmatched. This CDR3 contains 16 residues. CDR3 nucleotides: TGCGCCAGCAGCCATACTGGGGGGGGACGCACAGATACGCAGTATTTT. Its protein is CASSHTGGGRTDTQYF.

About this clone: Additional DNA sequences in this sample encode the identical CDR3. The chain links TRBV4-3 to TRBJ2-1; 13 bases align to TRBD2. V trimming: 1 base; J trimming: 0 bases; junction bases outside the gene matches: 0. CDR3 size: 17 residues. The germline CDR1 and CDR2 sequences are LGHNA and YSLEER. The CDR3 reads CASSQGTSGSSYNEQFF. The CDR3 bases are TGCGCCAGCAGCCAAGGGACTAGCGGGAGCTCCTACAATGAGCAGTTCTTC.

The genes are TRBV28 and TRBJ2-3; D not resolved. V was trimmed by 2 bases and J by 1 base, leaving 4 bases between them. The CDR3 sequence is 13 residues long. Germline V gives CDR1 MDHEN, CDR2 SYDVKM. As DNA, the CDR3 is TGTGCCAGCAGTTTACGACGCACAGATACGCAGTATTTT. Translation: CASSLRRTDTQYF.

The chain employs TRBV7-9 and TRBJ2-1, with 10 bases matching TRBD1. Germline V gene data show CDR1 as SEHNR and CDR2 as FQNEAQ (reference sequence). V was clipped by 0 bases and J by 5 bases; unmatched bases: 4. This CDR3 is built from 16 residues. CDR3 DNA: TGTGCCAGCAGCTTAGCTCTGGGACAGGGGAACAATGAGCAGTTCTTC. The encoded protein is CASSLALGQGNNEQFF.

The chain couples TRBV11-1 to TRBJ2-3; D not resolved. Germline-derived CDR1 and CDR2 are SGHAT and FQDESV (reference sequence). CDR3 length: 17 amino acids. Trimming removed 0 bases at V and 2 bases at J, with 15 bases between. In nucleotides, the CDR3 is TGTGCCAGCAGCTTAGCGCCCGGGCACGGTGACACAGATACGCAGTATTTT. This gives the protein CASSLAPGHGDTDTQYF.

This CDR3 reads CASSMGPLVGSYEQYF. The CDR3 DNA follows: TGTGCCAGTAGTATGGGCCCGCTGGTGGGGTCCTACGAGCAGTACTTC. This chain links TRBV19 with TRBJ2-7; no reliable D call. Germline CDR1 and CDR2: LNHDA and SQIVND (reference sequence). This CDR3 is 16 amino acids long. V was pared by 3 bases and J by 1 base, with 16 bases between.

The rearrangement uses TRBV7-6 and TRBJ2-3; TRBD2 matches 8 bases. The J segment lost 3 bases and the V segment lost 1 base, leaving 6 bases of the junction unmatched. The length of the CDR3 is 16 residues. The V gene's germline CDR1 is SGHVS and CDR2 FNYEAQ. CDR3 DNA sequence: TGTGCCAGCAGCTTAGGAGCGGGGGATGGGACAGATACGCAGTATTTT. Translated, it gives CASSLGAGDGTDTQYF. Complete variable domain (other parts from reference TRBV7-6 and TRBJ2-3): GAGVSQSPRYKVTKRGQDVALRCDPISGHVSLYWYRQALGQGPEFLTYFNYEAQQDKSGLPNDRFSAERPEGSISTLTIQRTEQRDSAMYRCASSLGAGDGTDTQYFGPGTRLTVL.

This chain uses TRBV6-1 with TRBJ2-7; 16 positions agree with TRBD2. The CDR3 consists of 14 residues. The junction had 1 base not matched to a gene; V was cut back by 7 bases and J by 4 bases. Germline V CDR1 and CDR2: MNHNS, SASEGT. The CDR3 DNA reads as TGTGCCAGCACGGGACTAGCGGGAGGGTACGAGCAGTACTTC. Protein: CASTGLAGGYEQYF.